The 27 T cell receptor beta chains below all came from one sample that was sequenced in a study of T cell changes during pregnancy in multiple sclerosis. Sequencing used immunoSEQ multiplex PCR; TCRdb keeps in-frame clones, though not all of them. Here the sample spans about 31,000 clones, roughly nine tenths being singletons. Material: CD8+ T cells from peripheral blood mononuclear cells, obtained in the second trimester of pregnancy. All receptors derive from a female donor with multiple sclerosis, enrolled in a pregnancy study.

This rearrangement joins TRBV29-1 to TRBJ2-7; TRBD1 matches 7 bases. CDR1 is SQVTM and CDR2 is ANQGSEA in the germline V gene. V was clipped by 0 bases and J by 3 bases; unmatched bases: 14. This CDR3 region has 17 residues. CDR3 protein: CSVEEETGIGLGYEQYF. DNA of the CDR3: TGCAGCGTTGAAGAGGAGACAGGGATAGGCTTGGGCTACGAGCAGTACTTC.

The chain is built from TRBV15 and TRBJ2-7; the match to TRBD2 covers 7 bases. Losses at the gene ends were 0 bases for V and 0 bases for J; bases not matched to a gene: 2. Germline assignment: CDR1 LNHNV and CDR2 YYDKDF (reference sequence). The CDR3 has 15 residues. The CDR3 spells CATSREAGVSYEQYF. The CDR3 nucleotides read TGTGCCACCAGCAGAGAGGCGGGGGTCTCCTACGAGCAGTACTTC.

The chain couples TRBV5-6 to TRBJ1-1; D gene unclear. CDR1 SGHDT and CDR2 YYEEEE come from the germline V gene. V lost 2 bases and J 4 bases, leaving 15 bases between the germline ends. The CDR3 is made up of 15 amino acids. CDR3 sequence reads: CASSLPLAGSTEAFF. The CDR3 DNA follows: TGTGCCAGCAGCTTACCTCTCGCGGGATCCACTGAAGCTTTCTTT.

The chain has TRBV14 and TRBJ2-5; 9 bases line up with TRBD1. This CDR3 has 16 amino acids. Unmatched junction bases numbered 10, after V lost 5 bases and J lost 3 bases. CDR1 and CDR2 (germline): SGHDN, FVKESK. As DNA, the CDR3 is TGTGCCAGCAGCTCATATGGGACAGGGAGGGAAGAGACCCAGTACTTC. Amino acid sequence: CASSSYGTGREETQYF.

J is TRBJ2-5 and V is TRBV19, with 7 bases that match TRBD1. The end of the DNA aligns better with TRBJ2-7, so the J call may be wrong. The V gene's germline CDR1 is LNHDA and CDR2 SQIVND (reference sequence). The CDR3 totals 13 residues. CDR3 sequence reads: CASTPGQSYEQYF. In DNA form, the CDR3 reads TGTGCCAGTACCCCGGGACAGTCCTACGAGCAGTACTTC.

The gene calls are TRBV11-2 and TRBJ1-1, with 11 bases identical to TRBD1. The trim removed 0 bases at V and 4 bases at J, leaving 7 bases unmatched. The germline CDR1 and CDR2 sequences are SGHAT and FQNNGV. CDR3 size: 17 residues. CDR3 protein: CASSLENWDRGATEAFF. In DNA form, the CDR3 reads TGTGCCAGCAGCTTAGAAAACTGGGACAGGGGGGCCACTGAAGCTTTCTTT.

The gene calls are TRBV5-6 and TRBJ1-1; tentatively, D is TRBD1 (6 bases). Germline V lookup: CDR1 SGHDT, CDR2 YYEEEE. V was clipped by 2 bases and J by 5 bases, with 13 bases between them. CDR3 size: 14 residues. The DNA for the CDR3 is TGTGCCAGCAGCTTCGGGGGGCGAGAGACTGAAGCTTTCTTT. Its protein product is CASSFGGRETEAFF.

The chain couples TRBV5-4 to TRBJ2-7; 9 bases fit TRBD1. The ends lost 2 bases at V and 2 bases at J; junction bases unmatched: 2. The V gene's germline CDR1 is SGHNT and CDR2 YYREEE (reference sequence). CDR3 length: 14 amino acids. The CDR3 protein is CASSLDRGTYEQYF. The CDR3 bases are TGTGCCAGCAGCTTAGACAGGGGGACCTACGAGCAGTACTTC.

The rearrangement uses TRBV5-5 and TRBJ1-2, with D unclear. Germline assignment: CDR1 SGHKS and CDR2 YYEKEE (reference sequence). Trimming removed 0 bases at V and 4 bases at J, with 7 bases between. The CDR3 has 13 amino acids. The CDR3 protein is CASSLERLYGYTF. The CDR3 DNA follows: TGTGCCAGCAGCTTGGAGCGCCTCTATGGCTACACCTTC. Drawing the rest from reference TRBV5-5 and TRBJ1-2, the complete variable domain is DAGVTQSPTHLIKTRGQQVTLRCSPISGHKSVSWYQQVLGQGPQFIFQYYEKEERGRGNFPDRFSARQFPNYSSELNVNALLLGDSALYLCASSLERLYGYTFGSGTRLTVV.

This chain links TRBV5-4 with TRBJ1-4; the D gene is possibly TRBD1 (6 bases). Germline V lookup: CDR1 SGHNT, CDR2 YYREEE (reference sequence). Trimming stripped 4 bases from V and 2 bases from J, with 15 bases between. The CDR3 runs 16 residues. CDR3 DNA sequence: TGTGCCAGCAGCCATCGGGGGAGGGGGACTAATGAAAAACTGTTTTTT. Its protein is CASSHRGRGTNEKLFF.

CDR3 protein: CASSPGMPGGPDEQFF. For the CDR3, the DNA is TGTGCCAGCAGCCCCGGGATGCCGGGAGGGCCGGATGAGCAGTTCTTC. This chain uses TRBV7-2 with TRBJ2-1; TRBD2 matches 8 bases. Per germline, CDR1 SGHTA and CDR2 FQGNSA. CDR3 length: 16 residues. J lost 8 bases, V lost 5 bases, and 14 bases had no gene match.

The chain carries TRBV19 and TRBJ1-5; weak D call: TRBD1 (5 bases). The germline V gene encodes CDR1 LNHDA and CDR2 SQIVND (reference sequence). The CDR3 runs to 13 residues. V shed 6 bases and J shed 7 bases, with 13 bases lying between them. CDR3 amino acids: CASRLSGWQPQHF. CDR3 in DNA: TGTGCCAGTAGGCTATCAGGGTGGCAGCCCCAGCATTTT.

This clone was counted once. In DNA form, the CDR3 reads TGTGCCAGCAGTGACGGACTAGCGGGAGTTGTGACCGGGGAGCTGTTTTTT. Translation gives CASSDGLAGVVTGELFF. V and J are TRBV6-1 and TRBJ2-2; TRBD2 matches 13 bases. The V gene's germline CDR1 is MNHNS and CDR2 SASEGT. CDR3 length equals 17 residues. The J segment lost 5 bases and the V segment lost 3 bases, leaving 6 bases of the junction unmatched.

In this sample, this clone turned up once. The V call is TRBV4-2, the J call TRBJ2-3; 16 nucleotides agree with TRBD2. With V trimmed by 3 bases and J by 0 bases, 15 bases remained unmatched. Germline V gene sequence: CDR1 LGHNA, CDR2 YNFKEQ. There are 22 residues in the CDR3. The CDR3 protein is CASSQVVLPGTSGRGSTDTQYF. Here the CDR3 DNA reads TGTGCCAGCAGCCAGGTTGTGCTCCCCGGGACTAGCGGGAGGGGTAGCACAGATACGCAGTATTTT.

This clone was detected a few times. Here the CDR3 DNA reads TGTGCCTGGAGTTCGCCGGGACTAGCCACCTTC. Encoded protein: CAWSSPGLATF. The rearrangement joins TRBV30 to TRBJ1-2, with a possible D match to TRBD1 (5 bases). Trimming removed 2 bases at V and 13 bases at J, with 14 bases between. Germline V lookup: CDR1 GTSNPN, CDR2 SVGIG (reference sequence). The length of the CDR3 is 11 residues. The variable domain in full, with the rest retrieved from reference TRBV30 and TRBJ1-2, is SQTIHQWPATLVQPVGSPLSLECTVEGTSNPNLYWYRQAAGRGLQLLFYSVGIGQISSEVPQNLSASRPQDRQFILSSKKLLLSDSGFYLCAWSSPGLATFGSGTRLTVV.

The rearrangement joins TRBV27 to TRBJ2-3, with TRBD2 matching over 9 bases. This CDR3 has 17 residues. Germline assignment: CDR1 MNHEY and CDR2 SMNVEV (reference sequence). Trimming removed 3 bases from V and 5 bases from J; junction bases left unmatched: 12. The DNA for the CDR3 is TGTGCCAGCAGTTTGGGGTTTAGCGGGAGTAAGGAAGATACGCAGTATTTT. It specifies CASSLGFSGSKEDTQYF.

This chain joins TRBV6-5 and TRBJ2-7; D might be TRBD1 (5 bases). The germline V gene encodes CDR1 MNHEY and CDR2 SVGAGI. This CDR3 region has 14 residues. V lost 4 bases and J 4 bases, leaving 14 bases between the germline ends. The CDR3 region has the DNA TGTGCCAGCAGTTTCGTAGACAGACCGTACGAGCAGTACTTC. Translated: CASSFVDRPYEQYF.

The chain has TRBV4-3 and TRBJ2-1, with D possibly being TRBD2 (5 bases). CDR3 length: 17 residues. The V end was cut by 0 bases, the J end by 0 bases, with 12 bases between. Per germline, CDR1 LGHNA and CDR2 YSLEER. CDR3 nucleotide sequence: TGCGCCAGCAGCCAAGATCCGCGAGGGAGCTCCTACAATGAGCAGTTCTTC. Its protein product is CASSQDPRGSSYNEQFF.

This clone has just one count. The genes are TRBV4-1 and TRBJ1-5, with 9 bases that match TRBD1. Trimming took 1 base from V and 0 from J; bases not matched to a gene: 13. Germline loops: CDR1 MGHRA, CDR2 YSYEKL. The CDR3 runs 20 residues. In DNA, the CDR3 is TGCGCCAGCAGCCAAGCAAGCCGGACAGGGGCGAATTATAGCAATCAGCCCCAGCATTTT. It encodes CASSQASRTGANYSNQPQHF.

The rearrangement joins TRBV27 to TRBJ2-7; a weak D match, TRBD2 (5 bases). CDR3 length equals 16 residues. Germline V gene data show CDR1 as MNHEY and CDR2 as SMNVEV (reference sequence). The ends were cut back, 0 bases at V and 2 bases at J, with 14 bases in the middle. CDR3 protein: CASSLSDDGRTYEQYF. The CDR3 DNA reads TGTGCCAGCAGTTTATCGGACGATGGGAGAACCTACGAGCAGTACTTC.

The chain uses TRBV5-4 and TRBJ1-2; 7 bases align to TRBD1. The germline V gene encodes CDR1 SGHNT and CDR2 YYREEE (reference sequence). J lost 0 bases, V lost 6 bases, and 2 bases had no gene match. The CDR3 has 13 residues. Here the CDR3 reads CASNQGANYGYTF. The CDR3 DNA is TGTGCCAGCAACCAGGGGGCTAACTATGGCTACACCTTC. The full variable domain, completed using reference TRBV5-4 and TRBJ1-2, is ETGVTQSPTHLIKTRGQQVTLRCSSQSGHNTVSWYQQALGQGPQFIFQYYREEENGRGNFPPRFSGLQFPNYSSELNVNALELDDSALYLCASNQGANYGYTFGSGTRLTVV.

CDR3 amino acids: CASSQDPGLVTNEQYF. The CDR3 DNA reads TGTGCCAGCAGCCAAGATCCCGGACTAGTTACCAACGAGCAGTACTTC. The chain links TRBV4-2 to TRBJ2-7; 7 bases are a match to TRBD2. V shed 0 bases, J shed 5 bases, and the junction held 10 bases outside the gene matches. CDR3 length equals 16 residues. Germline assignment: CDR1 LGHNA and CDR2 YNFKEQ.

The chain has TRBV27 and TRBJ2-7, with 10 bases identical to TRBD2. The junction had 5 bases not matched to a gene; V was cut back by 4 bases and J by 2 bases. Germline CDR1 and CDR2: MNHEY and SMNVEV (reference sequence). The CDR3 is 15 residues long. The CDR3 spells CASSSSSGSPYEQYF. The CDR3, as DNA: TGTGCCAGCAGTTCATCTAGCGGGAGCCCCTACGAGCAGTACTTC.

This chain uses TRBV6-4 with TRBJ2-1; possibly TRBD2 for D (5 bases). Germline CDR1 MRHNA, CDR2 SNTAGT. Trimming pared 4 bases from V and 8 bases from J, leaving 15 bases between. The CDR3 has 14 amino acids. For the CDR3, the DNA is TGTGCCAGCAGTGCCGGCGGCCCGGGGTATGAGCAGTTCTTC. Translating it yields CASSAGGPGYEQFF.

CDR3 coding DNA: TGTGCCAGCAGCTTACAGGGGGACAGGGGGATCTACGAGCAGTACTTC. As protein: CASSLQGDRGIYEQYF. The V and J genes are TRBV7-9 and TRBJ2-7; TRBD1 matches at 11 bases. The trim removed 2 bases at V and 3 bases at J, leaving 6 bases unmatched. The CDR3 totals 16 residues. Germline-derived CDR1 and CDR2 are SEHNR and FQNEAQ (reference sequence).

V usage is TRBV27 and J usage is TRBJ2-1; 7 bases agree with TRBD1. CDR3 size: 17 residues. CDR1 and CDR2 from the germline V gene are MNHEY and SMNVEV (reference sequence). V was clipped by 4 bases and J by 4 bases; unmatched bases: 13. CDR3 in DNA: TGTGCCAGCAGTTCCACCTTTACAGGGGATTCATACAATGAGCAGTTCTTC. The encoded protein is CASSSTFTGDSYNEQFF.

The gene calls are TRBV9 and TRBJ2-7, with a possible D match to TRBD2 (5 bases). The ends were cut back, 3 bases at V and 0 bases at J, with 13 bases in the middle. Germline assignment: CDR1 SGDLS and CDR2 YYNGEE. This CDR3 is 15 amino acids long. CDR3 protein: CASSGQEGSSYEQYF. In DNA, the CDR3 is TGTGCCAGCAGCGGCCAAGAGGGTAGCTCCTACGAGCAGTACTTC.